This T cell receptor beta chain was obtained from a study of shared clonotypes between healthy human individuals. General study points: On the whole, naive subsets had larger estimated richness than memory subsets had.

Produced via immunoSEQ multiplex PCR; TCRdb's table is partial and in-frame only. The table includes about 700,000 clones, approximately 90% detected once. Remarks on this clone: Its target is not known.

CD45RO-negative, CCR7-positively selected cells formed the naive CD8 fraction, excluding terminally differentiated effector memory CD45RA+ cells. Per germline, CDR1 MNHEY and CDR2 SVGAGI. V was trimmed by 5 bases and J by 0 bases, leaving 10 bases between them. The CDR3 totals 14 residues. The chain recombines TRBV6-5 with TRBJ1-1; D might be TRBD1 (5 bases). The receptor's source is a man aged 30 to 45 in good health. Sample: naive CD8+ T cells sorted from blood. The CDR3 loop reads CASSSTGLNTEAFF. In nucleotides, the CDR3 is TGTGCCAGCAGTAGTACAGGACTGAACACTGAAGCTTTCTTT.